The rows below give T cell receptor beta chains drawn from one sample of a study of cytomegalovirus exposure and HLA in healthy donors. Sequencing used immunoSEQ multiplex PCR; TCRdb keeps in-frame clones, though not all of them. Of about 200,000 clones listed, roughly 83% were seen once; the top ten hold 0.35% to 0.5%. Sequences were obtained from PBMCs. The receptors were sampled from a male donor in good health and CMV-seropositive. Both conserved end residues are part of each CDR3. Each record gives: clone size, V gene, J gene, D gene, CDR3 protein, CDR3 DNA. D genes are given only for firm matches. Rows may omit the clone size; those that give it use once, few, many or a size class.

clone_size: few
v_call: TRBV19
j_call: TRBJ1-1
d_call: .
cdr3_aa: CASSITGIAEAFF
cdr3_nt: TGTGCCAGTAGTATAACAGGGATCGCTGAAGCTTTCTTT

clone_size: .
v_call: TRBV10-3
j_call: TRBJ2-7
d_call: TRBD1
cdr3_aa: CAIRDRGDEQYF
cdr3_nt: TGTGCCATCAGGGACAGGGGTGACGAGCAGTACTTC

clone_size: .
v_call: TRBV5-6
j_call: TRBJ2-1
d_call: TRBD2
cdr3_aa: CASSSPQWGLAALQFF
cdr3_nt: TGTGCCAGCAGCTCGCCCCAGTGGGGACTAGCGGCTCTTCAGTTCTTC

clone_size: .
v_call: TRBV6-5
j_call: TRBJ2-7
d_call: .
cdr3_aa: CVSSYSIPGNEQYF
cdr3_nt: TGTGTCAGCAGTTACTCGATACCCGGGAACGAGCAGTACTTC

clone_size: .
v_call: TRBV7-3
j_call: TRBJ1-6
d_call: TRBD1
cdr3_aa: CASSPTGQGGSPLHF
cdr3_nt: TGTGCCAGCAGCCCAACGGGACAGGGGGGTTCACCCCTCCACTTT

clone_size: .
v_call: TRBV9
j_call: TRBJ1-1
d_call: TRBD1
cdr3_aa: CASSVGVTGGNTEAFF
cdr3_nt: TGTGCCAGCAGCGTAGGGGTGACAGGGGGGAACACTGAAGCTTTCTTT

clone_size: .
v_call: TRBV9
j_call: TRBJ1-3
d_call: .
cdr3_aa: CASSVEPGGTIYF
cdr3_nt: TGTGCCAGCAGCGTAGAACCCGGCGGCACCATATATTTT

clone_size: .
v_call: TRBV7-3
j_call: TRBJ2-3
d_call: TRBD1
cdr3_aa: CASSFAGTVPDTQYF
cdr3_nt: TGTGCCAGCAGCTTCGCCGGGACAGTACCAGATACGCAGTATTTT

clone_size: .
v_call: TRBV28
j_call: TRBJ2-7
d_call: TRBD2
cdr3_aa: CASSPAGGSIPYEQYF
cdr3_nt: TGTGCCAGCAGCCCCGCCGGCGGGAGTATTCCCTACGAGCAGTACTTC

clone_size: .
v_call: TRBV19
j_call: TRBJ2-3
d_call: TRBD2
cdr3_aa: CASSSGRTDTQYF
cdr3_nt: TGTGCCAGTAGTAGCGGGAGGACAGATACGCAGTATTTT

clone_size: .
v_call: TRBV7-2
j_call: TRBJ2-1
d_call: .
cdr3_aa: CASSLPRSSYNEQFF
cdr3_nt: TGTGCCAGCAGCTTGCCCCGTAGCTCCTACAATGAGCAGTTCTTC

clone_size: .
v_call: TRBV18
j_call: TRBJ2-7
d_call: .
cdr3_aa: CASSPVVSGQSGYEQYF
cdr3_nt: TGTGCCAGCTCACCAGTTGTCTCAGGACAGTCGGGTTACGAGCAGTACTTC

clone_size: .
v_call: TRBV2
j_call: TRBJ2-5
d_call: .
cdr3_aa: CASSETMDISRETQYF
cdr3_nt: TGTGCCAGCAGTGAAACTATGGACATATCAAGGGAGACCCAGTACTTC

clone_size: .
v_call: TRBV4-1
j_call: TRBJ2-4
d_call: .
cdr3_aa: CASRALGREAKNIQYF
cdr3_nt: TGCGCCAGCAGGGCTCTAGGGAGAGAAGCCAAAAACATTCAGTACTTC

clone_size: .
v_call: TRBV7-8
j_call: TRBJ1-3
d_call: .
cdr3_aa: CASSVQPPYPRGTIYF
cdr3_nt: TGTGCCAGCAGCGTTCAGCCTCCATACCCTCGGGGCACCATATATTTT

clone_size: once
v_call: TRBV5-4
j_call: TRBJ1-6
d_call: .
cdr3_aa: CAISRGGYNSPLHF
cdr3_nt: TGTGCCATTTCGCGAGGGGGCTATAATTCACCCCTCCACTTT

clone_size: few
v_call: TRBV4-2
j_call: TRBJ2-2
d_call: TRBD2
cdr3_aa: CASSRLAGGNTGELFF
cdr3_nt: TGTGCCAGCAGCCGACTAGCGGGGGGGAACACCGGGGAGCTGTTTTTT

clone_size: .
v_call: TRBV19
j_call: TRBJ1-3
d_call: TRBD1
cdr3_aa: CASGRQGSSGNTIYF
cdr3_nt: TGTGCCAGTGGCCGACAGGGAAGCTCTGGAAACACCATATATTTT

clone_size: .
v_call: TRBV5-1
j_call: TRBJ2-7
d_call: TRBD2
cdr3_aa: CASSLAALAGYEQYF
cdr3_nt: TGCGCCAGCAGCTTGGCGGCGCTAGCGGGGTACGAGCAGTACTTC

clone_size: .
v_call: TRBV15
j_call: TRBJ2-3
d_call: TRBD2
cdr3_aa: CATSPFLAGAGEAQYF
cdr3_nt: TGTGCCACCAGCCCCTTTCTAGCGGGAGCGGGCGAGGCGCAGTATTTT

clone_size: .
v_call: TRBV19
j_call: TRBJ2-6
d_call: .
cdr3_aa: CASSIPGSGANVLTF
cdr3_nt: TGTGCCAGTAGTATCCCAGGGTCTGGGGCCAACGTCCTGACTTTC

clone_size: .
v_call: TRBV4-3
j_call: TRBJ1-2
d_call: TRBD1
cdr3_aa: CASSFALLETGKNYGYTF
cdr3_nt: TGCGCCAGCAGCTTTGCCTTGCTGGAGACAGGGAAAAACTATGGCTACACCTTC

clone_size: .
v_call: TRBV19
j_call: TRBJ1-5
d_call: TRBD1
cdr3_aa: CASSWGQGYNQPQHF
cdr3_nt: TGTGCCAGTAGTTGGGGACAGGGTTACAATCAGCCCCAGCATTTT

clone_size: .
v_call: TRBV4-1
j_call: TRBJ1-5
d_call: .
cdr3_aa: CASSQAEHSNQPQHF
cdr3_nt: TGCGCCAGCAGCCAAGCGGAGCATAGCAATCAGCCCCAGCATTTT

clone_size: .
v_call: TRBV7-2
j_call: TRBJ2-5
d_call: .
cdr3_aa: CASSLTRGPLGETQYF
cdr3_nt: TGTGCCAGCAGCTTAACAAGAGGCCCCTTGGGAGAGACCCAGTACTTC

clone_size: few
v_call: TRBV6-5
j_call: TRBJ2-7
d_call: TRBD2
cdr3_aa: CASSYSPSGYEQYF
cdr3_nt: TGTGCCAGCAGTTACTCTCCTAGCGGATACGAGCAGTACTTC

clone_size: .
v_call: TRBV5-1
j_call: TRBJ1-2
d_call: .
cdr3_aa: CASSSWSFGYTF
cdr3_nt: TGCGCCAGCAGCTCGTGGAGTTTTGGCTACACCTTC

clone_size: .
v_call: TRBV11-2
j_call: TRBJ2-4
d_call: .
cdr3_aa: CASSFSQPNIQYF
cdr3_nt: TGTGCCAGCAGCTTCTCACAGCCAAACATTCAGTACTTC

clone_size: .
v_call: TRBV7-2
j_call: TRBJ2-1
d_call: .
cdr3_aa: CASSASAGNYNEQFF
cdr3_nt: TGTGCCAGCAGCGCCTCAGCAGGGAACTACAATGAGCAGTTCTTC

clone_size: .
v_call: TRBV25-1
j_call: TRBJ1-2
d_call: .
cdr3_aa: CASSEQGYGYTF
cdr3_nt: TGTGCCAGCAGTGAACAGGGCTATGGCTACACCTTC

clone_size: .
v_call: TRBV9
j_call: TRBJ1-3
d_call: .
cdr3_aa: CASSPLGFGGNTIYF
cdr3_nt: TGTGCCAGCAGCCCCCTCGGGTTTGGTGGAAACACCATATATTTT

clone_size: .
v_call: TRBV9
j_call: TRBJ2-7
d_call: .
cdr3_aa: CASSVESSSYEQYF
cdr3_nt: TGTGCCAGCAGCGTAGAGTCTAGTTCCTACGAGCAGTACTTC

clone_size: .
v_call: TRBV10-3
j_call: TRBJ2-1
d_call: TRBD1
cdr3_aa: CAISVGGSGDRAYNEQFF
cdr3_nt: TGTGCCATCAGTGTGGGTGGATCGGGGGACAGGGCCTACAATGAGCAGTTCTTC

clone_size: .
v_call: TRBV4-3
j_call: TRBJ1-6
d_call: .
cdr3_aa: CASSQDRGGVEFRSSYNSPLHF
cdr3_nt: TGCGCCAGCAGCCAAGATCGGGGGGGGGTTGAATTTCGGAGCTCCTATAATTCACCCCTCCACTTT

clone_size: .
v_call: TRBV7-3
j_call: TRBJ2-2
d_call: .
cdr3_aa: CASSLQTNTGELFF
cdr3_nt: TGTGCCAGCAGCTTACAGACGAACACCGGGGAGCTGTTTTTT

clone_size: .
v_call: TRBV28
j_call: TRBJ1-4
d_call: TRBD1
cdr3_aa: CASKGQKNEKLFF
cdr3_nt: TGTGCCAGTAAGGGACAGAAGAATGAAAAACTGTTTTTT

clone_size: .
v_call: TRBV6-5
j_call: TRBJ2-7
d_call: .
cdr3_aa: CASSPQRDSYYEQYF
cdr3_nt: TGTGCCAGCAGTCCCCAACGGGACTCCTACTACGAGCAGTACTTC

clone_size: .
v_call: TRBV7-9
j_call: TRBJ2-5
d_call: TRBD2
cdr3_aa: CASSLSGGGGETQYF
cdr3_nt: TGTGCCAGCAGTCTCAGCGGGGGAGGGGGAGAGACCCAGTACTTC

clone_size: few
v_call: TRBV2
j_call: TRBJ1-1
d_call: .
cdr3_aa: CASSQAMNTEAFF
cdr3_nt: TGTGCCAGCAGCCAGGCGATGAACACTGAAGCTTTCTTT

clone_size: few
v_call: TRBV2
j_call: TRBJ2-5
d_call: .
cdr3_aa: CASSGGDFEFQETQYF
cdr3_nt: TGTGCCAGCAGTGGCGGGGATTTTGAGTTTCAAGAGACCCAGTACTTC

clone_size: .
v_call: TRBV4-1
j_call: TRBJ2-1
d_call: .
cdr3_aa: CASRHVGLPYNEQFF
cdr3_nt: TGCGCCAGCCGTCACGTAGGACTGCCCTACAATGAGCAGTTCTTC

clone_size: .
v_call: TRBV5-1
j_call: TRBJ2-3
d_call: .
cdr3_aa: CASSLGQNQEDTQYF
cdr3_nt: TGCGCCAGCAGCTTGGGTCAGAACCAAGAAGATACGCAGTATTTT

clone_size: .
v_call: TRBV6-1
j_call: TRBJ2-3
d_call: .
cdr3_aa: CASSPRGRGTDTQYF
cdr3_nt: TGTGCCAGCAGCCCCAGGGGACGGGGAACAGATACGCAGTATTTT

clone_size: .
v_call: TRBV7-4
j_call: TRBJ2-7
d_call: .
cdr3_aa: CASSLSRLSLLYEQYF
cdr3_nt: TGTGCCAGCAGCTTGAGCCGCCTAAGCCTCCTTTACGAGCAGTACTTC

clone_size: .
v_call: TRBV7-9
j_call: TRBJ1-2
d_call: .
cdr3_aa: CASSLETGNYGYTF
cdr3_nt: TGTGCCAGCAGCTTAGAAACCGGGAACTATGGCTACACCTTC

clone_size: .
v_call: TRBV5-4
j_call: TRBJ2-3
d_call: TRBD2
cdr3_aa: CASSPPEREEAFGTDTQYF
cdr3_nt: TGTGCCAGCAGCCCCCCGGAGCGGGAGGAAGCCTTTGGCACAGATACGCAGTATTTT

clone_size: .
v_call: TRBV7-3
j_call: TRBJ2-5
d_call: .
cdr3_aa: CASSSGPQETQYF
cdr3_nt: TGTGCCAGCAGTAGCGGACCGCAAGAGACCCAGTACTTC

clone_size: .
v_call: TRBV7-9
j_call: TRBJ2-7
d_call: .
cdr3_aa: CASSFGQGPHSYEQYF
cdr3_nt: TGTGCCAGCAGCTTTGGTCAGGGGCCGCATTCCTACGAGCAGTACTTC

clone_size: .
v_call: TRBV9
j_call: TRBJ1-3
d_call: .
cdr3_aa: CASSAGGRGQTPGNTIYF
cdr3_nt: TGTGCCAGCAGCGCCGGTGGTCGGGGTCAGACCCCCGGAAACACCATATATTTT

clone_size: .
v_call: TRBV29-1
j_call: TRBJ2-3
d_call: .
cdr3_aa: CSVCPTETDTQYF
cdr3_nt: TGCAGCGTTTGTCCAACGGAGACAGATACGCAGTATTTT

clone_size: .
v_call: TRBV6-5
j_call: TRBJ1-1
d_call: TRBD1
cdr3_aa: CASRGRQGWNTEAFF
cdr3_nt: TGTGCCAGCAGGGGCAGACAGGGGTGGAACACTGAAGCTTTCTTT

clone_size: .
v_call: TRBV19
j_call: TRBJ1-5
d_call: .
cdr3_aa: CASSSRGNGNQPQHF
cdr3_nt: TGTGCCAGTAGTAGTCGCGGGAACGGCAATCAGCCCCAGCATTTT

clone_size: .
v_call: TRBV4-3
j_call: TRBJ1-3
d_call: .
cdr3_aa: CASSQTLGGGNTIYF
cdr3_nt: TGCGCCAGCAGCCAGACCCTAGGCGGCGGAAACACCATATATTTT